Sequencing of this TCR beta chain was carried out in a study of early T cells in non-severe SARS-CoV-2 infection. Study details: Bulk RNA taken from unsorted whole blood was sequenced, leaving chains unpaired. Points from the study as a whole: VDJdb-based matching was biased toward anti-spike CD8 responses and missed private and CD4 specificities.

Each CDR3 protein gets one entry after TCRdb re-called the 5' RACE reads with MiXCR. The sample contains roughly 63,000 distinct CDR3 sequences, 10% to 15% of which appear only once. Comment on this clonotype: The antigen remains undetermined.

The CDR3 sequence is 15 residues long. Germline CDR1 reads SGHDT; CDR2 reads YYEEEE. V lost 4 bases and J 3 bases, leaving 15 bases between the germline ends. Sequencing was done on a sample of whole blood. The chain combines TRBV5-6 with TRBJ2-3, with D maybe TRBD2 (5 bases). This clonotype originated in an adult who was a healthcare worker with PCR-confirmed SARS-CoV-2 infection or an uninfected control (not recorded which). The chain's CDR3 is CASSRRGIGTDTQYF. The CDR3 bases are TGTGCCAGCAGCCGAAGAGGGATTGGAACAGATACGCAGTATTTT.